These 19 T cell receptor beta chains came from one sample sequenced in a study of T cell responses to AZD1222 COVID-19 vaccine. Only in-frame clones appear in the TCRdb table, and some are missing; sequencing was by immunoSEQ multiplex PCR. This sample carries roughly 180,000 clones, around 87% of them seen once, and the ten largest clones take around 2.6%. Sequenced here: peripheral blood, sampled on day 0 of AZD1222 vaccination. These receptors originate from an adult in good health.

The rearrangement joins TRBV11-1 to TRBJ2-7; D is ambiguous. There are 15 residues in the CDR3. Trimming shortened V by 0 bases and J by 2 bases, and 11 bases separated the two germline ends. Per the germline V gene, CDR1 is SGHAT and CDR2 is FQDESV (reference sequence). CDR3 bases: TGTGCCAGCAGCTTAGCTTTCGCGGACCCCTACGAGCAGTACTTC. This translates into CASSLAFADPYEQYF.

The chain has TRBV6-5 and TRBJ2-1, with TRBD2 matching 8 bases. Unmatched junction bases numbered 8, after V lost 6 bases and J lost 4 bases. CDR3 length: 15 amino acids. Germline loops: CDR1 MNHEY, CDR2 SVGAGI. CDR3 sequence reads: CASRLTAGVYNEQFF. Here the CDR3 DNA reads TGTGCCAGCAGATTAACAGCGGGAGTATACAATGAGCAGTTCTTC.

The V gene is TRBV7-2, the J gene TRBJ2-5, with D uncertain. Germline V lookup: CDR1 SGHTA, CDR2 FQGNSA. This CDR3 spans 15 amino acids. Trimming pared 4 bases from V and 2 bases from J, leaving 14 bases between. The CDR3 protein is CASSSLGRGQETQYF. The CDR3 DNA reads as TGTGCCAGCAGCTCGTTGGGCAGAGGACAAGAGACCCAGTACTTC. The complete variable domain, with remaining parts taken from reference TRBV7-2 and TRBJ2-5, reads GAGVSQSPSNKVTEKGKDVELRCDPISGHTALYWYRQSLGQGLEFLIYFQGNSAPDKSGLPSDRFSAERTGGSVSTLTIQRTQQEDSAVYLCASSSLGRGQETQYFGPGTRLLVL.

The chain has TRBV27 and TRBJ2-3; 8 bases map to TRBD2. Trimming removed 5 bases from V and 2 bases from J; junction bases left unmatched: 3. CDR1 is MNHEY and CDR2 is SMNVEV in the germline V gene (reference sequence). The CDR3 length is 14 residues. CDR3 coding DNA: TGTGCCAGCAGTAGCGGGGGCCACACAGATACGCAGTATTTT. It yields the protein CASSSGGHTDTQYF.

The V and J genes are TRBV19 and TRBJ2-7, with D unclear. This CDR3 region has 15 residues. CDR1 is LNHDA, CDR2 SQIVND, per germline (reference sequence). V dropped 1 base and J dropped 5 bases, with 15 bases sitting between them. The CDR3 nucleotides read TGTGCCAGTAGTATAGGGACCGACCTTTCGAACGAGCAGTACTTC. Its translation is CASSIGTDLSNEQYF.

The CDR3 sequence: CASSLSGWAEDTQYF. CDR3 DNA sequence: TGTGCCAGCAGCTTATCAGGGTGGGCAGAAGATACGCAGTATTTT. The chain uses TRBV7-2 and TRBJ2-3, with D perhaps TRBD1 (5 bases). V shed 2 bases and J shed 5 bases, with 14 bases lying between them. Germline CDR1 and CDR2: SGHTA and FQGNSA. This CDR3 spans 15 amino acids.

The genes are TRBV30 and TRBJ1-6, with no clear D. Germline V lookup: CDR1 GTSNPN, CDR2 SVGIG (reference sequence). The V and J ends lost 0 bases and 14 bases respectively, with 20 bases between them. The CDR3 spans 15 residues. CDR3 sequence (DNA): TGTGCCTGGAGTGTCGGTGGCAGGCGACTTGGGACCCTCCACTTT. Protein: CAWSVGGRRLGTLHF.

The chain is built from TRBV19 and TRBJ2-1; D gene ambiguous. Trimming took off 3 bases at V and 0 bases at J, with 9 bases between the two ends. The CDR3 length is 15 residues. Germline assignment: CDR1 LNHDA and CDR2 SQIVND (reference sequence). The CDR3 DNA sequence: TGTGCCAGTAGTATTACGGATACCTCCTACAATGAGCAGTTCTTC. Translating it yields CASSITDTSYNEQFF.

The rearrangement uses TRBV4-1 and TRBJ2-7, with a tentative D call TRBD2 (5 bases). The length of the CDR3 is 14 residues. Trimming removed 7 bases from V and 3 bases from J, with 16 bases in between. Germline assignment: CDR1 MGHRA and CDR2 YSYEKL. The CDR3 coding sequence is TGCGCCAGCACCCCGGAGGCAGACCACTACGAGCAGTACTTC. Translating gives CASTPEADHYEQYF.

There are a few counts of this clone. The chain carries TRBV3-1 (or the pseudogene TRBV3-2) and TRBJ1-2; 8 bases line up with TRBD1. Germline values: CDR1 LGHDT, CDR2 YNNKEL (reference sequence). The CDR3 contains 13 residues. Trimming took 4 bases from V and 7 from J; bases not matched to a gene: 5. This CDR3 is CASSRGQGSGYTF. The CDR3 nucleotides are TGTGCCAGCAGCCGCGGACAGGGATCTGGCTACACCTTC.

The chain carries TRBV7-3 and TRBJ2-1; 7 nucleotides match TRBD2. Germline V gives CDR1 SGHTA, CDR2 FQGTGA. The CDR3 runs 15 residues. V was pared by 8 bases and J by 6 bases, with 13 bases of the junction left unmatched. CDR3 protein: CASQTIAGPGNEQFF. Here the CDR3 DNA reads TGTGCCAGCCAGACGATAGCGGGCCCGGGCAATGAGCAGTTCTTC. The full variable domain, with the rest looked up from reference TRBV7-3 and TRBJ2-1, is GAGVSQTPSNKVTEKGKYVELRCDPISGHTALYWYRQSLGQGPEFLIYFQGTGAADDSGLPNDRFFAVRPEGSVSTLKIQRTERGDSAVYLCASQTIAGPGNEQFFGPGTRLTVL.

CDR3 sequence reads: CASSQPAAASSGNTIYF. The CDR3 region has the DNA TGTGCCAGCAGCCAACCAGCGGCAGCCAGCTCTGGAAACACCATATATTTT. The chain is built from TRBV28 and TRBJ1-3, with D hard to call. Germline V lookup: CDR1 MDHEN, CDR2 SYDVKM. The V end lost 6 bases, the J end lost 0 bases, and 18 bases lay between the germline ends. The CDR3 has 17 residues. Complete variable domain (other parts from reference TRBV28 and TRBJ1-3): DVKVTQSSRYLVKRTGEKVFLECVQDMDHENMFWYRQDPGLGLRLIYFSYDVKMKEKGDIPEGYSVSREKKERFSLILESASTNQTSMYLCASSQPAAASSGNTIYFGEGSWLTVV.

CDR3 loop: CASRTGGLRDTEAFF. The DNA of the CDR3 is TGTGCCAGTAGGACAGGGGGCTTAAGGGACACTGAAGCTTTCTTT. This sequence joins TRBV19 and TRBJ1-1; 10 nucleotides agree with TRBD1. Per the germline V gene, CDR1 is LNHDA and CDR2 is SQIVND (reference sequence). The CDR3 is 15 residues long. J lost 3 bases, V lost 6 bases, and 7 bases had no gene match. Filled out from reference TRBV19 and TRBJ1-1, the complete variable domain reads DGGITQSPKYLFRKEGQNVTLSCEQNLNHDAMYWYRQDPGQGLRLIYYSQIVNDFQKGDIAEGYSVSREKKESFPLTVTSAQKNPTAFYLCASRTGGLRDTEAFFGQGTRLTVV.

The chain couples TRBV7-9 to TRBJ2-5; D not resolved. The CDR3 consists of 12 residues. Trimming took off 2 bases at V and 0 bases at J, with 1 base between the two ends. The germline V gene has CDR1 SEHNR and CDR2 FQNEAQ (reference sequence). The DNA of the CDR3 is TGTGCCAGCAGCTTATACCAAGAGACCCAGTACTTC. Translating it yields CASSLYQETQYF.

The chain has TRBV2 and TRBJ1-1; 11 bases agree with TRBD1. The V and J ends lost 7 bases and 4 bases, in that order; junction bases with no gene match: 5. CDR3 size: 14 residues. Germline CDR1 SNHLY, CDR2 FYNNEI. The CDR3 sequence: CASKGTGGSTEAFF. The CDR3 coding sequence is TGTGCCAGCAAAGGGACAGGGGGAAGCACTGAAGCTTTCTTT.

The chain links TRBV5-5 to TRBJ2-7; 7 bases fit TRBD2. V lost 0 bases to trimming and J lost 0 bases; unmatched junction nucleotides: 9. The CDR3 is made up of 17 amino acids. The germline V gene encodes CDR1 SGHKS and CDR2 YYEKEE (reference sequence). This chain's CDR3 is CASSLAGLLVYSYEQYF. CDR3 in DNA: TGTGCCAGCAGCTTGGCGGGACTACTCGTCTACTCCTACGAGCAGTACTTC.

A few counts support this clone. This chain connects TRBV19 to TRBJ1-6; possibly TRBD1 for D (5 bases). Trimming stripped 5 bases from V and 9 bases from J, with 23 bases between. This CDR3 comprises 17 residues. The germline V gene has CDR1 LNHDA and CDR2 SQIVND (reference sequence). CDR3 loop: CASSVRSSGTLRSPLHF. The CDR3 DNA sequence: TGTGCCAGTAGTGTTCGGTCCTCCGGGACCCTTCGTTCACCCCTCCACTTT.

CDR3 DNA: TGTGCCAGCAGTCGACTAGCGGGCTCCTACAATGAGCAGTTCTTC. This codes for CASSRLAGSYNEQFF. The chain couples TRBV11-2 to TRBJ2-1, with TRBD2 matching over 10 bases. Germline V gives CDR1 SGHAT, CDR2 FQNNGV. The ends lost 6 bases at V and 0 bases at J; junction bases unmatched: 2. The CDR3 spans 15 residues.

The rearrangement links TRBV7-8 to TRBJ1-1; no reliable D call. The CDR3 covers 12 residues. Deletions cut 5 bases from V and 8 bases from J, with 12 bases between. Germline lookup yields CDR1 SGHVS and CDR2 FQNEAQ. CDR3 region: CASSPRRREAFF. The CDR3 coding sequence is TGTGCCAGCAGCCCACGACGGAGAGAAGCTTTCTTT.